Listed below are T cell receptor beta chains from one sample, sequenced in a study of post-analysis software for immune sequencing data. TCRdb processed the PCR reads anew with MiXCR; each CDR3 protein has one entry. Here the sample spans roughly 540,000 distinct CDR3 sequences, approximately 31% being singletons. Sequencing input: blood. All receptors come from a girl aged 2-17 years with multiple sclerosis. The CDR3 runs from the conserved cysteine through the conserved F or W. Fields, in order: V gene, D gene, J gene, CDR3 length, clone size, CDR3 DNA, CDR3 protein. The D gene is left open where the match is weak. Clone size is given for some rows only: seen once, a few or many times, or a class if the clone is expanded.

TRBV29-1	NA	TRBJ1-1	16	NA	TGCAGCGTTGAAGACAGGGACAAGCTGGTGGACACTGAAGCTTTCTTT	CSVEDRDKLVDTEAFF
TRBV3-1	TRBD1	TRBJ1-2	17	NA	TGTGCCAGCAGCTCTCCGGGACAGGGCATTTTGAGTTATGGCTACACCTTC	CASSSPGQGILSYGYTF
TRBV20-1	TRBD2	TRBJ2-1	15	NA	TGCAGTGCTAGCCCAGCGGGGCCCTCCTACAATGAGCAGTTCTTC	CSASPAGPSYNEQFF
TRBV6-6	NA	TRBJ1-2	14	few	TGTGCCAGCAGTTACTCAACAGCCTCCTATGGCTACACCTTC	CASSYSTASYGYTF
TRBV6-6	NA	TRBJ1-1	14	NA	TGTGCCAGCAGTTACCCTTCGGGAAACACTGAAGCTTTCTTT	CASSYPSGNTEAFF
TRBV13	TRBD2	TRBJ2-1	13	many	TGTGCCAGCAGCTCGTGGGGGGGGAATGAGCAGTTCTTC	CASSSWGGNEQFF
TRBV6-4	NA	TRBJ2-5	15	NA	TGTGCCAGCAGTGAGGGAGGATTTGGTTGGAATGAGCAGTACTTC	CASSEGGFGWNEQYF
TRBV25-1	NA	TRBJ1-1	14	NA	TGTGCCAGCAGTGGGTCCATGTGGGGCACTGAAGCTTTCTTT	CASSGSMWGTEAFF
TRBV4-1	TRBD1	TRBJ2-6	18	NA	TGCGCCAGCAGCCAACCGGGACAGGGATCATCTGGGGCCAACGTCCTGACTTTC	CASSQPGQGSSGANVLTF
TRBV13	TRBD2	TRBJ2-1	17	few	TGTGCCAGCAGCTTGGGGCCTAGCGGCTCAGCCTACAATGAGCAGTTCTTC	CASSLGPSGSAYNEQFF